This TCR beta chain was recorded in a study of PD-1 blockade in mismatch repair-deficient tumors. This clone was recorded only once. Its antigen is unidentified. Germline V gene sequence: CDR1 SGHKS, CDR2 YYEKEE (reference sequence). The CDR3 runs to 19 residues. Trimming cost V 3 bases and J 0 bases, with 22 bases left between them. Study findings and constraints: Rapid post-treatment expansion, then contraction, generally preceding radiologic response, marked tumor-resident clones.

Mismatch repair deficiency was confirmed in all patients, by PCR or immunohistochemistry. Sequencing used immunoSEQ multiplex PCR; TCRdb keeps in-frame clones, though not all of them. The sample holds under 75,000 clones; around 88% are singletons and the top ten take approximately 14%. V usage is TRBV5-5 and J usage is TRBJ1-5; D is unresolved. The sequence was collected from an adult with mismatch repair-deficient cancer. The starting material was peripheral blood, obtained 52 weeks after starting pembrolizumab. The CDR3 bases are TGTGCCAGCAGCTCGCCTCGGGCTATCCGAGAGTATAGCAATCAGCCCCAGCATTTT. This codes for CASSSPRAIREYSNQPQHF.